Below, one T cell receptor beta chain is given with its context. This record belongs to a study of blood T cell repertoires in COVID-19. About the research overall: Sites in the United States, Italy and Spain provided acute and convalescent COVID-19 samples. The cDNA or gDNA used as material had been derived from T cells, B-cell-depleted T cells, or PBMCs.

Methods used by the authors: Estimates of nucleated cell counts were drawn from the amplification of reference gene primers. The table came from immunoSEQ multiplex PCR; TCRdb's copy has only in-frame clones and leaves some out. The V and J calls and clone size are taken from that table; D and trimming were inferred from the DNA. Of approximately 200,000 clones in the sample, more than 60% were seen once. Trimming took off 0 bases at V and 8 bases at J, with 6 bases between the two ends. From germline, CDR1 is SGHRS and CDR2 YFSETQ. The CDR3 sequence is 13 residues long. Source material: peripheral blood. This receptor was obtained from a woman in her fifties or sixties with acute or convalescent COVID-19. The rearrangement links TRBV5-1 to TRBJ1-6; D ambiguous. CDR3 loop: CASSLVSDSPLHF. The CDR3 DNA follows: TGCGCCAGCAGCTTGGTCTCGGATTCACCCCTCCACTTT.